Shown below are 22 T cell receptor beta chains from a single sample sequenced in a study of identical twins. One entry per CDR3 protein, called by TCRdb with MiXCR from the 5' RACE reads. The table has around 480,000 distinct CDR3 sequences, approximately 14% seen once. The data also belong to a second study, concerning yellow fever vaccine responses in identical twins.

Sequences were obtained from CD4+ T cells sorted from blood. The source of these receptors is a woman aged 18 to 35 in good health.

This clonotype was seen only a few times. The rearrangement uses TRBV7-8 and TRBJ2-7, with D maybe TRBD1 (7 bases). The CDR3 has 15 amino acids. Germline V CDR1 and CDR2: SGHVS, FQNEAQ. The V end was cut by 1 base, the J end by 3 bases, with 13 bases between. The CDR3 loop reads CASSLGRGRIYEQYF. The CDR3 DNA follows: TGTGCCAGCAGCTTAGGCAGGGGGAGGATCTACGAGCAGTACTTC.

This clonotype has a count of ten or more. The chain links TRBV5-1 to TRBJ2-7; 10 nucleotides match TRBD1. CDR3 size: 16 residues. Unmatched junction bases numbered 11, after V lost 4 bases and J lost 4 bases. Germline values: CDR1 SGHRS, CDR2 YFSETQ. Here the CDR3 reads CASSPSFDRGRYEQYF. The DNA for the CDR3 is TGCGCCAGCAGCCCCTCATTTGACAGGGGGCGGTACGAGCAGTACTTC.

This clonotype was found a few times. This chain joins TRBV6-1 and TRBJ2-1; TRBD2 agrees at 7 bases. The V gene's germline CDR1 is MNHNS and CDR2 SASEGT. The CDR3 covers 14 residues. The J segment lost 9 bases and the V segment lost 7 bases, leaving 12 bases of the junction unmatched. In DNA, the CDR3 is TGTGCCAGCATCCGGGAGGCCCCCAAAGGTGAGCAGTTCTTC. As protein: CASIREAPKGEQFF.

This sequence joins TRBV4-2 and TRBJ2-5; D may be TRBD1 (5 bases). This CDR3 spans 16 amino acids. CDR1 and CDR2 (germline): LGHNA, YNFKEQ. Trimming took 0 bases from V and 5 from J, leaving 16 bases between them. CDR3 in amino acids: CASSQDGNIKGETQYF. CDR3 bases: TGTGCCAGCAGCCAAGATGGGAATATTAAGGGGGAGACCCAGTACTTC.

V gene TRBV5-1 combines with J gene TRBJ2-5; no clear D gene. V lost 1 base to trimming and J lost 5 bases, with 15 bases between them. Looked up from germline, CDR1 is SGHRS and CDR2 is YFSETQ. The CDR3 runs 15 residues. The CDR3 DNA follows: TGCGCCAGCAGCTTGCGACAAGGGCAGGCGGAGACCCAGTACTTC. Translating it yields CASSLRQGQAETQYF. The complete variable domain, with remaining parts taken from reference TRBV5-1 and TRBJ2-5, reads KAGVTQTPRYLIKTRGQQVTLSCSPISGHRSVSWYQQTPGQGLQFLFEYFSETQRNKGNFPGRFSGRQFSNSRSEMNVSTLELGDSALYLCASSLRQGQAETQYFGPGTRLLVL.

The chain uses TRBV7-2 and TRBJ2-3; D not certain. Deletions cut 2 bases from V and 0 bases from J, with 6 bases between. The CDR3 totals 14 residues. Germline CDR1 and CDR2: SGHTA and FQGNSA. This CDR3 is CASSLMESTDTQYF. The CDR3 DNA reads TGTGCCAGCAGCTTAATGGAGAGCACAGATACGCAGTATTTT.

The chain joins TRBV6-2 or TRBV6-3 to TRBJ2-1; 11 bases align to TRBD2. J was trimmed by 9 bases and V by 5 bases; bases with no gene match: 9. This CDR3 comprises 15 residues. Looked up from germline, CDR1 is MNHEY and CDR2 is SVGEGT. Written as DNA, the CDR3 is TGTGCCAGCAGTATTTTTAGCGGGGGGGCTAGTGAGCAGTTCTTC. Amino acids: CASSIFSGGASEQFF.

V gene TRBV27 combines with J gene TRBJ2-1, with D perhaps TRBD2 (6 bases). The CDR3 loop spans 19 amino acids. The V gene's germline CDR1 is MNHEY and CDR2 SMNVEV (reference sequence). The V end lost 0 bases, the J end lost 8 bases, and 26 bases lay between the germline ends. The CDR3 sequence is CASSLSVPGLGLPGHEQFF. The CDR3 region has the DNA TGTGCCAGCAGTTTATCGGTCCCGGGACTGGGTTTACCGGGGCATGAGCAGTTCTTC.

This clonotype was seen at least ten times. The DNA of the CDR3 is TGTGCCAGCAGCCTGGGCCTAGCGTCAGATACGCAGTATTTT. Amino acid sequence: CASSLGLASDTQYF. V is TRBV6-2 or TRBV6-3 and J is TRBJ2-3; D possibly corresponds to TRBD2 (6 bases). Germline loops: CDR1 MNHEY, CDR2 SVGEGT. Trimming stripped 6 bases from V and 4 bases from J, with 14 bases between. This CDR3 comprises 14 residues.

The chain has TRBV2 and TRBJ2-1; 9 bases agree with TRBD2. The CDR3 runs to 19 residues. From germline, CDR1 is SNHLY and CDR2 FYNNEI. V gave up 10 bases and J gave up 4 bases; unmatched junction bases: 23. CDR3 in amino acids: CAIDFHAPLAGSFYNEQFF. CDR3 bases: TGTGCCATCGATTTTCATGCCCCTCTAGCGGGAAGCTTTTACAATGAGCAGTTCTTC.

This clonotype came up many times. This chain connects TRBV3-1 to TRBJ1-1; no reliable D call. V was pared by 1 base and J by 6 bases, with 6 bases between. CDR1 and CDR2 (germline): LGHDT, YNNKEL (reference sequence). This CDR3 comprises 12 residues. The CDR3 is CASSQVKAEAFF. CDR3 sequence (DNA): TGTGCCAGCAGCCAAGTGAAGGCTGAAGCTTTCTTT.

There are a few counts of this clonotype. This sequence joins TRBV19 and TRBJ1-5; 11 bases map to TRBD1. Germline V lookup: CDR1 LNHDA, CDR2 SQIVND (reference sequence). Unmatched junction bases numbered 3, after V lost 7 bases and J lost 4 bases. This CDR3 comprises 14 residues. CDR3 bases: TGTGCCAGTAAGGGACAGGGGGTAAATCAGCCCCAGCATTTT. Encoded protein: CASKGQGVNQPQHF.

This chain links TRBV10-3 with TRBJ2-5; a weak D match, TRBD1 (6 bases). Trimming left V 10 bases short and J 2 bases short, with 11 bases between. Germline V gene sequence: CDR1 ENHRY, CDR2 SYGVKD. This CDR3 spans 12 amino acids. The CDR3 coding sequence is TGTGCCACCACACAGGGACAAGAGACCCAGTACTTC. Amino acid sequence: CATTQGQETQYF.

J is TRBJ2-7 and V is TRBV5-1, with TRBD2 as a possible D gene (5 bases). V was shortened by 0 bases and J by 2 bases, with 15 bases between the two germline ends. Germline assignment: CDR1 SGHRS and CDR2 YFSETQ. This CDR3 spans 16 amino acids. The CDR3 coding sequence is TGCGCCAGCAGCTTGGGCCTGAGACGGGATGCCTACGAGCAGTACTTC. Its protein is CASSLGLRRDAYEQYF.

This chain links TRBV10-3 with TRBJ1-5; possible D gene TRBD1, 6 bases. The length of the CDR3 is 15 residues. Germline V gives CDR1 ENHRY, CDR2 SYGVKD. The V and J ends lost 6 bases and 1 base respectively, with 13 bases between them. CDR3 region: CAISPGALSNQPQHF. The CDR3 DNA reads TGTGCCATCAGCCCAGGGGCCCTAAGCAATCAGCCCCAGCATTTT.

At least ten counts were recorded for this clonotype. CDR3 protein: CASSLFLAGGPDIQYF. In DNA form, the CDR3 reads TGCGCCAGCAGCTTGTTCCTAGCGGGAGGGCCGGACATTCAGTACTTC. J is TRBJ2-4 and V is TRBV5-1; TRBD2 aligns across 12 bases. There are 16 residues in the CDR3. CDR1 and CDR2 from the germline V gene are SGHRS and YFSETQ. With V trimmed by 1 base and J by 8 bases, 7 bases remained unmatched. The full variable domain, with the rest looked up from reference TRBV5-1 and TRBJ2-4, is KAGVTQTPRYLIKTRGQQVTLSCSPISGHRSVSWYQQTPGQGLQFLFEYFSETQRNKGNFPGRFSGRQFSNSRSEMNVSTLELGDSALYLCASSLFLAGGPDIQYFGAGTRLSVL.

This clonotype turned up a few times. V is TRBV7-2 and J is TRBJ2-3; 9 bases agree with TRBD2. This CDR3 is 14 amino acids long. The germline CDR1 and CDR2 sequences are SGHTA and FQGNSA. With V trimmed by 2 bases and J by 10 bases, 7 bases remained unmatched. CDR3 residues: CASSLMASGAAQYF. As DNA, the CDR3 is TGTGCCAGCAGCTTAATGGCTAGCGGGGCCGCGCAGTATTTT.

This clonotype occurred a few times. This chain joins TRBV25-1 and TRBJ2-7; D is undetermined. V shed 10 bases and J shed 2 bases, with 12 bases lying between them. Germline loops: CDR1 MGHDK, CDR2 SYGVNS. The CDR3 spans 12 residues. The CDR3 DNA reads TGTGCCACCCAATTGGGTCCCTACGAGCAGTACTTC. This codes for CATQLGPYEQYF.

This chain uses TRBV28 with TRBJ2-1; D is tentatively TRBD1 or TRBD2 (6 bases each). Trimming stripped 2 bases from V and 6 bases from J, with 20 bases between. This CDR3 spans 17 amino acids. CDR1 is MDHEN, CDR2 SYDVKM, per germline. CDR3 loop: CASSLPIQGRRVNEQFF. In DNA form, the CDR3 reads TGTGCCAGCAGTTTACCCATACAGGGAAGGAGGGTCAATGAGCAGTTCTTC.

In its sample, this clonotype was seen a few times. The chain joins TRBV9 to TRBJ2-3; no firm D call. V dropped 0 bases and J dropped 4 bases, with 6 bases sitting between them. There are 13 residues in the CDR3. Per the germline V gene, CDR1 is SGDLS and CDR2 is YYNGEE. The CDR3 region is CASSVDRADTQYF. CDR3 nucleotide sequence: TGTGCCAGCAGCGTAGACCGGGCAGATACGCAGTATTTT.

CDR3 bases: TGTGCCAGCTCACTTCCCGGGACTGAAGCTTTCTTT. It specifies CASSLPGTEAFF. The rearrangement links TRBV18 to TRBJ1-1; D gene uncertain. The CDR3 sequence is 12 residues long. The germline V and J ends were trimmed by 4 bases and 5 bases, with 8 bases remaining between them. CDR1 is KGHSH and CDR2 is LQKENI in the germline V gene.

This clonotype was picked up a small number of times. This chain uses TRBV18 with TRBJ2-2; D may correspond to TRBD1 or TRBD2 (5 bases each). CDR1 and CDR2 from the germline V gene are KGHSH and LQKENI. This CDR3 has 18 residues. Deletions cut 2 bases from V and 7 bases from J, with 23 bases between. CDR3 in DNA: TGTGCCAGCTCACCAATCCCGGGGACCACCAGGAACGGCGGGGAGCTGTTTTTT. Its protein product is CASSPIPGTTRNGGELFF.